Listed below are T cell receptor beta chains from one sample, sequenced in a study of shared clonotypes between healthy human individuals. TCRdb keeps only in-frame clones here, not all; method: immunoSEQ multiplex PCR. The table lists more than 400,000 clones, roughly 80% of them singletons, with roughly an eighth in the top ten. Sequences were obtained from PBMCs. The source is a woman in her thirties or forties in good health. Some clones in this sample may be carry-over from other donors' samples. Both conserved end residues are part of each CDR3. Each record gives: J gene, clone size, D gene, V gene, CDR3 DNA, CDR3 protein. D genes are given only for firm matches. Size values are once, few and many counts, or a class for expanded clones, and some rows have none.

TRBJ2-3,many,NA,TRBV5-1,TGCGCCAGCAGCTTGGGGGCCACAGATACGCAGTATTTT,CASSLGATDTQYF
TRBJ1-2,few,NA,TRBV19,TGTGCCAGTAGTCTACGACAGGAACTTGCGCATGGCTACACCTTC,CASSLRQELAHGYTF
TRBJ2-2,NA,TRBD1,TRBV28,TGTGCCAGCAGTAAAACAGGGGCTGCCGGGGAGCTGTTTTTT,CASSKTGAAGELFF
TRBJ1-1,NA,NA,TRBV6-4,TGTGCCAGCAGCACCAGGGGTGGGGACACTGAAGCTTTCTTT,CASSTRGGDTEAFF
TRBJ2-6,few,NA,TRBV11-2,TGTGCCAGCAGCTTCTCTGGGGCCAACGTCCTGACTTTC,CASSFSGANVLTF
TRBJ1-4,NA,TRBD1,TRBV30,TGTGCCTGGAGTGCAGGGGGCTATGAAAAACTGTTTTTT,CAWSAGGYEKLFF
TRBJ2-1,NA,NA,TRBV6-1,TGTGCCAGCAGTGAATACAGAGATGAGCAGTTCTTC,CASSEYRDEQFF
TRBJ2-3,NA,TRBD2,TRBV27,TGTGCCAGCAGTCGTATAGCGGGAGGTCAAGATACGCAGTATTTT,CASSRIAGGQDTQYF
TRBJ1-2,NA,NA,TRBV4-1,TGCGCCAGCAGCCAAGCATCAAGGGGCAAAGGCTACACCTTC,CASSQASRGKGYTF
TRBJ2-7,NA,TRBD2,TRBV4-2,TGTGCCAGCAGCCAAGAAACGGGAGGGCGCCACTACGAGCAGTACTTC,CASSQETGGRHYEQYF
TRBJ2-1,NA,NA,TRBV10-3,TGTGCCATCAGTGAGTCCCCAGCGGATTCTTACAATGAGCAGTTCTTC,CAISESPADSYNEQFF
TRBJ1-4,NA,TRBD1,TRBV6-1,TGTGCCAGCAGTGAAAGCTCTGGGACAGGCAATGAAAAACTGTTTTTT,CASSESSGTGNEKLFF
TRBJ2-1,NA,NA,TRBV28,TGTGCCAGCATGGAAGGACTCTCCTACAATGAGCAGTTCTTC,CASMEGLSYNEQFF
TRBJ2-1,NA,NA,TRBV15,TGTGCCACCAGCAGAGACAGGGACCTGGGTGAGCAGTTCTTC,CATSRDRDLGEQFF
TRBJ2-5,NA,NA,TRBV5-4,TGTGCCAGCAGCTTCTGGCTTGGGGAGACCCAGTACTTC,CASSFWLGETQYF
TRBJ2-5,few,NA,TRBV23-1,TGCGCCAGCAGTCAATCAGATGAGACCCAGTACTTC,CASSQSDETQYF
TRBJ2-1,NA,NA,TRBV28,TGTGCCAGCACCCAGGGGCGGGTTTACAATGAGCAGTTCTTC,CASTQGRVYNEQFF
TRBJ1-2,NA,NA,TRBV14,TGTGCCAGCAGCCCGCAGGGCTATGGCTACACCTTC,CASSPQGYGYTF
TRBJ1-2,NA,NA,TRBV7-2,TGTGCCAGCAGCTTAGATCAGGGTGTGGATGGCTACACCTTC,CASSLDQGVDGYTF
TRBJ2-3,NA,NA,TRBV9,TGTGCCAGCAGCCCAAGGTTGGATACGCAGTATTTT,CASSPRLDTQYF
TRBJ2-3,NA,NA,TRBV2,TGTGCCAGCAGTGTTCGGCGGCAAGATACGCAGTATTTT,CASSVRRQDTQYF
TRBJ1-2,NA,NA,TRBV7-2,TGTGCCAGCAGCTCGGGGCAGGGTGTGGCTGGCTACACCTTC,CASSSGQGVAGYTF